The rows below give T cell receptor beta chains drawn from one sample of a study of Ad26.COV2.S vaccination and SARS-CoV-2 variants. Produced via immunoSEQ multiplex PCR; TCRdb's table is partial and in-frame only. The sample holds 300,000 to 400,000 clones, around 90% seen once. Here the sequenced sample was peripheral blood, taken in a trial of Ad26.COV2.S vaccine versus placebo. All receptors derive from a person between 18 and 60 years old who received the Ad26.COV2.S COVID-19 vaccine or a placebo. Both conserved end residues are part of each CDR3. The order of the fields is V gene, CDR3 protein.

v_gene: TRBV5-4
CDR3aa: CASSWSEGAKETQYF

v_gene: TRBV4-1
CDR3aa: CASSQAPGYNSPLHF

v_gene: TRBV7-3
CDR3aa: CASSSMFGETQYF

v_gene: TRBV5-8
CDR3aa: CASSLLDRGRIFSQHF

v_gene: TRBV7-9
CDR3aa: CASSARQGVSYNSPLHF

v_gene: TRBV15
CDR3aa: CATSRDGRGWTEAFF

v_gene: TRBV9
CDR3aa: CASSPTITGGRSTDTQYF

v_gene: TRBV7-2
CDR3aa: CASSPLGGSETQYF

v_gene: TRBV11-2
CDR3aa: CASSLGQGGYGYTF

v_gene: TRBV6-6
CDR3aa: CASSRGTDRVITNEQFF

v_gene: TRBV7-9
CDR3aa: CASSLEGAIGYTF

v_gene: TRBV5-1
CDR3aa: CASSPPTAGRPGELFF

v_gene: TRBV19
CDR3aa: CASSIDARRAQPQHF

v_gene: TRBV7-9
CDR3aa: CASSTSGGLETQYF

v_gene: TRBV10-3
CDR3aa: CAISESSGNQPQHF

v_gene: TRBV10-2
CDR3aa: CATVGGYGYTF

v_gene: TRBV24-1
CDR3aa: CATSDSGTGGFNEQFF

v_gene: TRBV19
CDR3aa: CASIREQGSPNEKLFF

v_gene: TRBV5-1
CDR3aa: CASSLGQSSGNTIYF

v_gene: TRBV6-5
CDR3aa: CASSLQAMNTEAFF

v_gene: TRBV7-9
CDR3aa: CASSPNPTYVGTEAFF

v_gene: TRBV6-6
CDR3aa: CASSYLTTGELFF

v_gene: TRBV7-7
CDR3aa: CASSLGENTEAFF

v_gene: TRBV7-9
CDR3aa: CASSATGVQETQYF

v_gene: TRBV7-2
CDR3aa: CASSSGQGPTEAFF

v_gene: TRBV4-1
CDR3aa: CASSQDRLAGNEQFF

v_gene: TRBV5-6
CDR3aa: CASNVEGLSYEQYF

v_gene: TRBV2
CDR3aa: CASSFSGGLPGELFF

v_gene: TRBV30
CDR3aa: CAWIPDRGFYGYTF